This T cell receptor beta chain is from a study of a mutant IDH1 vaccine in newly diagnosed glioma. Study-level background: Former treatment meant radiotherapy, temozolomide, or both; the majority had gotten both.

Time point denoted: baseline, week 1 (first vaccination visit). Treatment given: pre-vaccination baseline after standard-of-care therapy. This CDR3 spans 17 amino acids. V was pared by 3 bases and J by 5 bases, with 7 bases of the junction left unmatched. Germline CDR1 reads SGDLS; CDR2 reads YYNGEE. Using immunoSEQ multiplex PCR, the repertoire was profiled, and TCRdb retains in-frame clones only, with some absent. The sample lists 24,000 or so clones, roughly 93% occurring once. V is TRBV9 and J is TRBJ2-1, with 14 bases matching TRBD2. The receptor's source is a middle-aged man with glioma. The starting material was PBMCs, obtained from a glioma patient treated with radiotherapy, temozolomide or both. The CDR3 DNA reads TGTGCCAGCAGCGGGGGACTAGCGGGAGTTTTCGACAATGAGCAGTTCTTC. This translates into CASSGGLAGVFDNEQFF. Full variable domain (remainder filled in from reference TRBV9 and TRBJ2-1): DSGVTQTPKHLITATGQRVTLRCSPRSGDLSVYWYQQSLDQGLQFLIQYYNGEERAKGNILERFSAQQFPDLHSELNLSSLELGDSALYFCASSGGLAGVFDNEQFFGPGTRLTVL.